This is a list of T cell receptor beta chains from one sample in a study of control samples from healthy donors and cancer patients. Data came from immunoSEQ multiplex PCR; TCRdb stores just in-frame clones and leaves some out. The sample lists roughly 130,000 clones, around 93% occurring once. The sequencing input was PBMCs. The origin of the receptors is a man aged 50-59 years with head and neck cancer. CDR3s include the opening cysteine and the closing phenylalanine or tryptophan. D genes are given only for firm matches. Some rows mark clone size as missing; the rest say once, few, many or name a class of expanded clone.

J: TRBJ2-1
V: TRBV5-6
size: .
D: .
CDR3: CASSFGDQAYNEQFF
DNA: TGTGCCAGCAGCTTCGGGGACCAGGCCTACAATGAGCAGTTCTTC

J: TRBJ1-2
V: TRBV12-3/TRBV12-4
size: .
D: .
CDR3: CASSFGLNYGYTF
DNA: TGTGCCAGCAGTTTCGGACTGAACTATGGCTACACCTTC

J: TRBJ2-5
V: TRBV6-5
size: .
D: .
CDR3: CASKEGGSETQYF
DNA: TGTGCCAGCAAAGAAGGGGGGTCGGAGACCCAGTACTTC

J: TRBJ2-3
V: TRBV19
size: once
D: TRBD2
CDR3: CASRSGTSPDTQYF
DNA: TGTGCCAGTAGGTCCGGGACTAGCCCAGATACGCAGTATTTT

J: TRBJ2-7
V: TRBV6-2/TRBV6-3
size: .
D: .
CDR3: CASSSQTYEQYF
DNA: TGTGCCAGCAGTTCACAGACCTACGAGCAGTACTTC

J: TRBJ2-1
V: TRBV15
size: .
D: TRBD2
CDR3: CATSIWSGGPDYNEQFF
DNA: TGTGCCACCAGCATCTGGAGCGGGGGGCCTGACTACAATGAGCAGTTCTTC

J: TRBJ2-1
V: TRBV6-1
size: .
D: .
CDR3: CASSEALYNEQFF
DNA: TGTGCCAGCAGTGAAGCGCTCTACAATGAGCAGTTCTTC

J: TRBJ1-1
V: TRBV7-8
size: once
D: .
CDR3: CASSLGLMNTEAFF
DNA: TGTGCCAGCAGCTTGGGGCTGATGAACACTGAAGCTTTCTTT

J: TRBJ1-4
V: TRBV18
size: .
D: TRBD1
CDR3: CASHRDRDNEKLFF
DNA: TGTGCCAGCCACCGGGACAGGGACAATGAAAAACTGTTTTTT

J: TRBJ1-1
V: TRBV30
size: .
D: .
CDR3: CAWSPMGGAEAFF
DNA: TGTGCCTGGAGTCCGATGGGGGGAGCTGAAGCTTTCTTT

J: TRBJ1-4
V: TRBV30
size: .
D: .
CDR3: CAWSEGRGDEKLFF
DNA: TGTGCCTGGAGTGAAGGCAGGGGAGATGAAAAACTGTTTTTT

J: TRBJ1-1
V: TRBV25-1
size: .
D: TRBD1
CDR3: CASSESWAGGAFF
DNA: TGTGCCAGCAGTGAATCGTGGGCAGGGGGAGCTTTCTTT

J: TRBJ1-5
V: TRBV20-1
size: .
D: .
CDR3: CSASQGNQPQHF
DNA: TGCAGTGCTAGTCAGGGGAATCAGCCCCAGCATTTT

J: TRBJ1-4
V: TRBV7-9
size: .
D: .
CDR3: CASSLKAGLDEKLFF
DNA: TGTGCCAGCAGCCTAAAAGCAGGGCTCGATGAAAAACTGTTTTTT

J: TRBJ1-4
V: TRBV5-6
size: few
D: .
CDR3: CASSLGGENEKLFF
DNA: TGTGCCAGCAGCTTGGGAGGAGAAAATGAAAAACTGTTTTTT

J: TRBJ1-5
V: TRBV7-9
size: .
D: .
CDR3: CASSLGAGGNQPQHF
DNA: TGTGCCAGCAGCTTAGGGGCAGGGGGCAATCAGCCCCAGCATTTT

J: TRBJ1-2
V: TRBV4-1
size: .
D: .
CDR3: CASSQWPTAWNGYTF
DNA: TGCGCCAGCAGCCAATGGCCGACAGCGTGGAATGGCTACACCTTC

J: TRBJ1-5
V: TRBV30
size: .
D: TRBD1
CDR3: CAWSADRGGNQPQHF
DNA: TGTGCCTGGAGTGCCGACAGGGGTGGCAATCAGCCCCAGCATTTT

J: TRBJ2-3
V: TRBV7-3
size: .
D: .
CDR3: CASSYSSDGTDTQYF
DNA: TGTGCCAGCAGCTACTCTAGCGACGGCACAGATACGCAGTATTTT

J: TRBJ2-5
V: TRBV29-1
size: .
D: .
CDR3: CSWGETQYF
DNA: TGCAGCTGGGGGGAGACCCAGTACTTC

J: TRBJ2-1
V: TRBV19
size: .
D: TRBD2
CDR3: CASSKSGGNNYEQFF
DNA: TGTGCCAGTAGTAAGTCGGGGGGGAATAACTATGAGCAGTTCTTC

J: TRBJ1-1
V: TRBV5-8
size: .
D: .
CDR3: CASSLWARVNTEAFF
DNA: TGTGCCAGCAGCTTGTGGGCCAGGGTGAACACTGAAGCTTTCTTT

J: TRBJ2-2
V: TRBV11-2
size: .
D: TRBD1
CDR3: CASSLAFSGGHGELFF
DNA: TGTGCCAGCAGCTTAGCGTTCTCAGGGGGCCACGGGGAGCTGTTTTTT